The clone carrying this T cell receptor beta chain has only a few counts. No antigen is known for it. Treatment: approximately nine-day PBMC culture with coronavirus spike peptide pools or control peptides (ViraFEST assay). Samples of CD4+ T cells were obtained from the unexposed donor before the COVID-19 pandemic (2011-2018). Via ViraFEST, peptide pools expanded antigen-specific T cells before TCR sequencing. These data come from a study of vaccination and CD4 T cells after COVID-19. V shed 0 bases and J shed 6 bases, with 12 bases lying between them. CDR1 GTSNPN and CDR2 SVGIG come from the germline V gene (reference sequence). CDR3 length equals 13 residues. The Oncomine TCR Beta short-read assay sequenced DNA from cultured CD4+ T cells. MiXCR was run by TCRdb on the PCR reads, yielding one entry per CDR3 protein. The sample lists several thousand distinct CDR3 sequences; roughly 29% were seen once.

Sequences were obtained from CD4+ T cells from blood, cultured in vitro. This chain joins TRBV30 and TRBJ2-7; D not resolved. The receptor was derived from a human donor in good health. The CDR3 loop reads CAWSVGSSGEQYF. DNA for the CDR3: TGTGCCTGGAGTGTAGGTTCTAGTGGCGAGCAGTACTTC.